This TCR beta chain was identified in a study of OX40 agonist ivuxolimab in advanced cancers. Background for the entire study: Ivuxolimab was an agonistic, fully human IgG2 monoclonal antibody directed against OX40 (CD134), a costimulatory receptor. Intravenous ivuxolimab was administered to patients every 2 weeks at six dose levels: 0.01, 0.1, 0.3, 1.5, 3 and 10 mg/kg. Of the approximately 50 dose-escalation patients, hepatocellular carcinoma was present in about 19, melanoma in some 15, renal cell carcinoma in 9 and head and neck cancer in 9. In the dose-escalation cohort, 70% to 90% of patients were male, and the mean age was 60 years with a range of roughly 23 to 79. Prior anti-PD-1, anti-PD-L1 or anti-CTLA-4 therapy was permitted, and approximately 42% of dose-escalation patients had received checkpoint inhibitors. Partial responses were achieved by three dose-escalation patients, of whom one had hepatocellular carcinoma and two had cutaneous melanoma. The point of sequencing TCRbeta in the periphery was to test whether ivuxolimab changed TCR sequence diversity and drove clonal T-cell expansion. The paper covers the monotherapy dose-escalation part of the phase I ivuxolimab trial, which included N of about 56 patients. Study-wide findings and limitations: After ivuxolimab, expanded clones were on average more numerous among CD8+ T cells than among CD4+ T cells. Low levels of normalized T-cell clonal expansion were also seen in some patients who did not respond. Clonal expansion of both CD4+ and CD8+ blood T cells was observed from baseline to week 6 at doses 0.1 to 3.0 mg/kg. In the 0.1-3.0 mg/kg groups, partial responders had among the lowest normalized peripheral clonal expansion, particularly in CD8+ T cells. The antigen specificity of the clonally expanded peripheral T cells was not determined.

Genomic DNA was extracted from sorted cells for sequencing of the TCRbeta CDR3 region. The immunoSEQ Assay was used to sequence the TCRbeta CDR3 regions. Here the immuneACCESS table is served through TCRdb, limited to in-frame sequences with V and J called. Missing clones are a known gap in these copies; in checked studies unresolved V genes cover under half, and the rest lacks a known reason. For this sample the table gives around 50,000 clones, of which around 77% were detected only once. In total, the top ten clones hold about 2.6% of the sample. The trial excluded patients who had a history of autoimmune disease or were on systemic immunosuppression. In every dose cohort, peripheral blood was drawn for TCR sequencing at baseline, cycle 4 day 1, and cycle 7 day 1. Samples came from an open-label, multicenter, first-in-human phase I dose-escalation trial of ivuxolimab. Adults with locally advanced or metastatic melanoma, renal cell, hepatocellular, or head and neck squamous cell carcinoma were enrolled in the trial. Before TCR sequencing, CD4+ T cells and CD8+ T cells were sorted from peripheral blood as separate populations.

Worth noting for this clone: The target of this receptor is not known. No much larger clonotype is one base removed from it; base qualities were not supplied.

Measured from the cysteine to the phenylalanine, the CDR3 is 15 residues long. The DNA shown is the 45-base CDR3, in frame from base 1. From a lookup of the germline V gene, CDR1 and CDR2 are SGHNT and YENEEA. V ends up 5 bases short and J 5 bases short, with an unmatched junction base count of 9. The TCR comes from an adult with an advanced solid tumor such as melanoma, head and neck, liver or kidney cancer. The chain joins TRBV11-3 to TRBJ2-1, with TRBD1 identical over 7 junction bases. Source: CD4+ or CD8+ T cells sorted from blood, taken in a trial of the OX40 agonist ivuxolimab. The nucleotides are TGTGCCAGCAGCCGCCGACAGGGAGAGAACAATGAGCAGTTCTTC. The resulting protein is CASSRRQGENNEQFF. With the rest looked up from the reference TRBV11-3 and TRBJ2-1 genes rather than sequenced, the full variable domain is EAGVVQSPRYKIIEKKQPVAFWCNPISGHNTLYWYLQNLGQGPELLIRYENEEAVDDSQLPKDRFSAERLKGVDSTLKIQPAELGDSAVYLCASSRRQGENNEQFFGPGTRLTVL.